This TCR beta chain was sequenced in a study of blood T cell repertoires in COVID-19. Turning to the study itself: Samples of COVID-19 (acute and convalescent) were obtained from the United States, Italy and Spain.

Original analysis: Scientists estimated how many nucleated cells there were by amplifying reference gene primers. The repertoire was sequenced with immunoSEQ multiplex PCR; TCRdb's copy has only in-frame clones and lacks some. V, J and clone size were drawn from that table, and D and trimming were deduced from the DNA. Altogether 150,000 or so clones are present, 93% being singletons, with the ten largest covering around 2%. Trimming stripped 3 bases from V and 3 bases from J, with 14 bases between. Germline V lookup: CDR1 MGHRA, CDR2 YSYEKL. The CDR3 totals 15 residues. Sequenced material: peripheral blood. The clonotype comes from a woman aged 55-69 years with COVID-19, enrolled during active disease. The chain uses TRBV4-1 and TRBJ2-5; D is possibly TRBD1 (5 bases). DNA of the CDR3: TGCGCCAGCAGCCATCGCCTCAGGGCGGAAGAGACCCAGTACTTC. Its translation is CASSHRLRAEETQYF.